This T cell receptor (beta chain) appears in the sequencing data of a study of post-analysis software for immune sequencing data. Study-wide results and caveats: When patients were compared with controls, a handful of TRBV segments were more frequent, TRBV5-6, TRBV5-1 and TRBV20-1 among them.

TCR beta cDNA libraries had unique molecular identifiers. Input populations of 1 to 10 million T cells gave rise to around 500,000 cDNA molecules. TCRdb used MiXCR to reprocess the PCR reads, holding one entry per CDR3 protein. The sample lists about 540,000 distinct CDR3 sequences; around 34% were seen once. Of note for this clonotype: The antigen is undetermined.

Per the germline V gene, CDR1 is LNHNV and CDR2 is YYDKDF (reference sequence). V lost 0 bases to trimming and J lost 8 bases, with 13 bases between them. This CDR3 contains 15 residues. The gene calls are TRBV15 and TRBJ1-4; D may be TRBD1 (5 bases). The TCR originated in a girl between 2 and 17 years old with multiple sclerosis. Sample: blood. In nucleotides, the CDR3 is TGTGCCACCAGCAGAGACAGGGAAAGGAGCGAAAAACTGTTTTTT. This translates into CATSRDRERSEKLFF.